The rows below give T cell receptor beta chains drawn from one sample of a study of vaccination and CD4 T cells after COVID-19. TCRdb reanalysed the PCR reads using MiXCR and keeps one entry per CDR3 protein. The sample yields around 19,000 distinct CDR3 sequences, around half seen once. These receptors are not linked to any known antigen. The sequencing sample was made of CD4+ T cells from blood, cultured in vitro. These receptors came from a human donor who had recovered from COVID-19. The CDR3 runs from the conserved cysteine through the conserved F or W. Each record gives: CDR3 length, V gene, J gene, CDR3 protein.

13	TRBV19	TRBJ1-5	CASSSVGSQPQHF
17	TRBV20-1	TRBJ2-1	CSASPGTSGTPTNEQFF
15	TRBV12-3/TRBV12-4	TRBJ2-7	CASSRPGQGTYEQYF
15	TRBV6-5	TRBJ1-2	CASSSNSNRAYGYTF
15	TRBV11-2	TRBJ2-7	CASSGLSGRAPEQYF
15	TRBV6-2/TRBV6-3	TRBJ1-1	CASTDRPRLNTEAFF
14	TRBV5-1	TRBJ2-7	CASSLVVSSYEQYF
13	TRBV7-9	TRBJ1-3	CASSQNSGNTIYF
14	TRBV29-1	TRBJ1-1	CSTRGGGENTEAFF
11	TRBV6-5	TRBJ2-2	CASSFAGELFF
16	TRBV12-3/TRBV12-4	TRBJ2-7	CASSGQGLAGSNEQYF